These 2 T cell receptor beta chains share one sample of origin, sequenced in a study of shared clonotypes between healthy human individuals. Clones were sequenced by immunoSEQ multiplex PCR, and TCRdb holds only the in-frame ones, with some missing. The profile covers 330,000 or so clones, with around 74% appearing a single time and about 9.4% taken by the ten largest. Sequenced input: memory CD4+ T cells sorted from blood. The subset denotes: CD45RA-negative fraction. These TCRs come from a man under 40 in good health.

CDR3 amino acids: CASRLALRDRIEAFF. CDR3 nucleotide sequence: TGTGCAAGTCGCTTAGCGCTTAGAGACAGGATTGAAGCTTTCTTT. The chain uses TRBV12-2 and TRBJ1-1; the DNA was not compared with TRBD1, the D call given in the table. TRBV12-2 is a pseudogene segment. The CDR3 is 15 amino acids.

J is TRBJ2-3 and V is TRBV19, with 14 bases that match TRBD2. The junction had 14 bases not matched to a gene; V was cut back by 4 bases and J by 2 bases. The germline V gene encodes CDR1 LNHDA and CDR2 SQIVND (reference sequence). The CDR3 runs 20 residues. CDR3 sequence: CASSSTGTSGRGGSTDTQYF. The CDR3 nucleotides read TGTGCCAGTAGTAGCACCGGGACTAGCGGGAGAGGAGGGTCCACAGATACGCAGTATTTT.